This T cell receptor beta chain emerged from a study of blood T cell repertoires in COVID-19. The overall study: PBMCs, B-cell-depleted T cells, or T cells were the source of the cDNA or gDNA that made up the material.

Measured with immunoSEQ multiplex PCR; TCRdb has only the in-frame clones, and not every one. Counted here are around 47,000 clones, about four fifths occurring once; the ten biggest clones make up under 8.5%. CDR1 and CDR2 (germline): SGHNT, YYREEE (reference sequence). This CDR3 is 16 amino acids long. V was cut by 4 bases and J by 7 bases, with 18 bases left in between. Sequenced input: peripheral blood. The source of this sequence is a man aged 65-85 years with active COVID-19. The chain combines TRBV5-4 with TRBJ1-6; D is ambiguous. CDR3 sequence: CASSHGRVADNSPLHF. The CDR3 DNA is TGTGCCAGCAGCCATGGGAGGGTGGCGGACAATTCACCCCTCCACTTT.